The TCR beta chain under discussion was sequenced for a study of blood T cell repertoires in COVID-19. The germline V gene has CDR1 GTSNPN and CDR2 SVGIG (reference sequence). V shed 5 bases, J shed 7 bases, and the junction held 4 bases outside the gene matches. The CDR3 runs 13 residues. The table came from immunoSEQ multiplex PCR; TCRdb's copy has only in-frame clones and leaves some out. Of about 110,000 clones in the sample, 60% to 85% were seen once. The origin of this receptor is a man older than 75 with COVID-19, enrolled during active disease. The chain links TRBV30 to TRBJ1-6, with 8 bases identical to TRBD1. The sequencing sample was made of peripheral blood. The CDR3 DNA reads as TGTGCCTGGGGACAGGGCCTCAATTCACCCCTCCACTTT. As protein: CAWGQGLNSPLHF.